This TCR beta chain was recovered during a study of T cell responses to AZD1222 COVID-19 vaccine (dated by TCRdb to the early 2020s). For the study in its entirety: AZD1222 recipients with second doses at about 4 weeks or about 12 weeks were pooled, because spike-specific TCR depth and breadth did not differ between schedules. TCR sequencing covered 230 or so trial participants: 200 to 220 given two doses of AZD1222 and approximately 26 given two doses of MenACWY control vaccine. Trial participants were enrolled into age subgroups of 18-55, 56-69 and 70-plus years, which contained 148, 28 and 57 TCR-sequenced participants, respectively.

With regard to this clone: Its antigen target is currently unknown. Base qualities are not at hand, and no much larger clone is one base apart.

The time point label for this specimen denotes: baseline before first vaccination. Vaccinee samples came from UK trials COV001 and COV002, including a single-blind randomized controlled phase 2/3 trial of AZD1222 (ChAdOx1 nCoV-19) in healthy adults. Trial participant PBMC samples were collected at day 0 and day 28 after the second dose for TCRbeta chain sequencing. What the authors observed across the whole study: Epitopes outside the regions mutated in the B.1.351 and B.1.1.7 variants were reportedly recognized by nearly half of the unique spike-specific TCRs. Because no day 14 peak-response samples were available, repertoires were characterized only after the peak T cell response. In the small 56-69-year group, the increase in depth fell short of significance, most likely because of low power. After two AZD1222 doses, both the breadth and the depth of spike-specific TCRs were significantly higher than at day 0 and than in MenACWY recipients. Vaccine-associated CD4 TCRs spanned the whole spike protein, with dominant responses in regions 160-218 and 743-854. Conclusions about previously exposed vaccinees are limited, since just a handful of AZD1222 recipients were seropositive for SARS-CoV-2 at baseline. Participants were mostly white British and included more females than males, and it was suggested by the authors that clonal diversity may have been underestimated.

The CDR3 regions of human TCRbeta chains were analyzed by immunosequencing. Regarding the original processing steps: TCRs in the repertoires were compared against a reference library of SARS-CoV-2-specific TCRs that had been generated with the MIRA antigen-specificity platform. Breadth was defined as the fraction of unique TCRs that were SARS-CoV-2-associated. Depth was defined as the fraction of total T cells that were SARS-CoV-2-associated. Using the MIRA data, each spike-specific TCR was assigned both to the spike region to which the TCR was reactive and to a CD4 or CD8 class. Log10-transformed breadth and depth values were compared by one-way ANOVA with Sidak's multiple comparisons tests. Entries here come from immuneACCESS through TCRdb and include only in-frame sequences with V and J called. Some clones fail to appear in such tables; in the studies checked, an unresolved V gene covers under half of the shortfall, and the cause of the remainder is unknown. The V and J calls and clone size come from that table; D and trimming were worked out from the DNA. The sample includes 100,000 to 130,000 clones, with around 90% observed a single time. Approximately 4.3% of the sample goes to the ten largest clones.

The CDR3 contains 15 residues, cysteine and phenylalanine counted. Left in the record is the CDR3 DNA by itself, 45 bases read in frame from the first base. According to the germline V gene, CDR1 reads SGHRS and CDR2 reads YFSETQ. V is trimmed back by 0 bases and J by 5 bases, and the junction contains 5 bases that no gene match accounts for. This clonotype originated in an adult in good health. Specimen: peripheral blood, collected on day 0 of AZD1222 vaccination. The receptor chain draws on TRBV5-1 and TRBJ2-3, with TRBD2 identical over 8 junction bases. Read as DNA, the sequence is TGCGCCAGCAGCTTGGCGCTAGCGGGCCTAGATACGCAGTATTTT. Its translation is CASSLALAGLDTQYF.